Following are 21 T cell receptor beta chains from one sample sequenced in a study of blood T cell repertoires in COVID-19. Libraries were prepared by immunoSEQ multiplex PCR; TCRdb keeps only in-frame clonotypes and omits some of them. This sample yields roughly 150,000 clones, of which 84% are seen a single time; roughly 18% belongs to the top ten. Source material: peripheral blood. These receptors originate from a woman older than 75 with acute or convalescent COVID-19.

The genes are TRBV18 and TRBJ2-5; 9 bases are shared with TRBD1. V lost 3 bases, J lost 5 bases, and 1 base stayed unmatched. Germline loops: CDR1 KGHSH, CDR2 LQKENI. The CDR3 has 13 amino acids. The CDR3 protein is CASSPGQGETQYF. CDR3 nucleotide sequence: TGTGCCAGCTCACCCGGACAGGGGGAGACCCAGTACTTC.

The V gene is TRBV29-1, the J gene TRBJ1-2; 11 bases are shared with TRBD1. The germline CDR1 and CDR2 sequences are SQVTM and ANQGSEA. J was trimmed by 3 bases and V by 5 bases; bases with no gene match: 8. This CDR3 comprises 15 residues. The CDR3 region is CSVQTGQGVYYGYTF. Here the CDR3 DNA reads TGCAGCGTTCAAACGGGACAGGGGGTTTACTATGGCTACACCTTC.

The chain is built from TRBV27 and TRBJ1-5, with D possibly TRBD1 on 5 matching bases. CDR3 length: 16 residues. The germline V gene encodes CDR1 MNHEY and CDR2 SMNVEV (reference sequence). Trimming took 3 bases from V and 1 from J, leaving 13 bases between them. Here the CDR3 reads CASSFSQVGSNQPQHF. The CDR3 region has the DNA TGTGCCAGCAGTTTCTCACAGGTGGGGAGCAATCAGCCCCAGCATTTT.

CDR3 in amino acids: CASSLVTSGGSEQYF. The CDR3 DNA sequence: TGTGCCAGCAGCTTAGTTACTAGCGGGGGAAGCGAGCAGTACTTC. The chain links TRBV7-2 to TRBJ2-7; 11 nucleotides match TRBD2. The V and J ends lost 1 base and 6 bases, in that order; junction bases with no gene match: 5. This CDR3 has 15 amino acids. Germline CDR1 is SGHTA and CDR2 is FQGNSA.

The chain couples TRBV28 to TRBJ2-1; 9 nucleotides line up with TRBD2. CDR1 and CDR2 (germline): MDHEN, SYDVKM. V gave up 5 bases and J gave up 8 bases; unmatched junction bases: 16. This CDR3 contains 17 residues. The CDR3 DNA follows: TGTGCCAGCAGTCCGTGGGGTAGCGGGGGAACAGACGATGAGCAGTTCTTC. Translated, it gives CASSPWGSGGTDDEQFF.

The chain joins TRBV6-4 to TRBJ1-5, with D tentatively TRBD1 (6 bases). V was cut by 9 bases and J by 7 bases, with 16 bases left in between. This CDR3 spans 13 amino acids. The germline V gene has CDR1 MRHNA and CDR2 SNTAGT. DNA for the CDR3: TGTGCCAGGGGGCACAGGGCGCGGCAGCCCCAGCATTTT. Its protein product is CARGHRARQPQHF.

This chain links TRBV10-2 with TRBJ2-5; 11 bases align to TRBD2. Germline loops: CDR1 WSHSY, CDR2 SAAADI. The CDR3 totals 16 residues. Trimming removed 6 bases from V and 4 bases from J; junction bases left unmatched: 10. The CDR3 here is CASSEPSGRLGETQYF. CDR3 coding DNA: TGCGCCAGCAGCGAACCTAGCGGGAGGTTGGGAGAGACCCAGTACTTC.

The genes are TRBV27 and TRBJ2-7; possibly TRBD2 for D (5 bases). V shed 8 bases and J shed 3 bases, with 14 bases lying between them. CDR1 is MNHEY and CDR2 is SMNVEV in the germline V gene (reference sequence). This CDR3 contains 13 residues. The CDR3 coding sequence is TGTGCCAGCCGGGCGGGTTCCAGCTACGAGCAGTACTTC. Protein sequence: CASRAGSSYEQYF.

This rearrangement joins TRBV5-1 to TRBJ2-5; 8 nucleotides align to TRBD1. In germline, CDR1 is SGHRS, CDR2 YFSETQ. This CDR3 contains 14 residues. V shed 3 bases and J 5 bases; nucleotides not matched to a gene: 6. Here the CDR3 DNA reads TGCGCCAGCAGCTCGACAGGGGTAGGGGAGACCCAGTACTTC. It specifies CASSSTGVGETQYF.

The gene calls are TRBV5-1 and TRBJ2-3; 7 bases agree with TRBD2. The CDR3 totals 15 residues. Trimming took 4 bases from V and 3 from J; bases not matched to a gene: 8. CDR1 is SGHRS, CDR2 YFSETQ, per germline. The CDR3 region is CASSPSTSTTDTQYF. CDR3 DNA: TGCGCCAGCAGCCCCTCGACTAGCACAACAGATACGCAGTATTTT.

This chain uses TRBV5-1 with TRBJ2-1; 10 bases match TRBD1. Losses at the gene ends were 3 bases for V and 4 bases for J; bases not matched to a gene: 4. This CDR3 has 15 amino acids. The V gene's germline CDR1 is SGHRS and CDR2 YFSETQ. Here the CDR3 DNA reads TGCGCCAGCAGCTCCCCGGGACAGGGGTACAATGAGCAGTTCTTC. Protein sequence: CASSSPGQGYNEQFF. Supplemented by reference TRBV5-1 and TRBJ2-1, the full variable domain reads KAGVTQTPRYLIKTRGQQVTLSCSPISGHRSVSWYQQTPGQGLQFLFEYFSETQRNKGNFPGRFSGRQFSNSRSEMNVSTLELGDSALYLCASSSPGQGYNEQFFGPGTRLTVL.

The chain recombines TRBV5-1 with TRBJ2-1, with 10 nucleotides matching TRBD2. The CDR3 has 16 residues. Germline V gene lookup returns CDR1 SGHRS and CDR2 YFSETQ. Losses at the gene ends were 2 bases for V and 8 bases for J; bases not matched to a gene: 10. The CDR3 DNA sequence: TGCGCCAGCAGCTTTGGAGCGGGAGGGCGAGACTATGAGCAGTTCTTC. Residues: CASSFGAGGRDYEQFF.

The chain uses TRBV28 and TRBJ1-2; weak D call: TRBD1 (5 bases). The germline V gene encodes CDR1 MDHEN and CDR2 SYDVKM. The CDR3 has 13 residues. The V gene lost 6 bases and the J gene lost 8 bases, with 16 bases spanning the gap. The CDR3 loop reads CASRVTGARGYTF. The CDR3 DNA reads TGTGCCAGCAGGGTTACAGGAGCCCGGGGCTACACCTTC.

This clone came up many times. J is TRBJ2-1 and V is TRBV15; TRBD2 matches 12 bases. Germline lookup yields CDR1 LNHNV and CDR2 YYDKDF (reference sequence). This CDR3 is built from 17 residues. The junction had 11 bases not matched to a gene; V was cut back by 5 bases and J by 6 bases. For the CDR3, the DNA is TGTGCCACCAGCGGCTACGGTCTAGCGGGAGGGGCCAATGAGCAGTTCTTC. It translates to CATSGYGLAGGANEQFF.

This clone came up a few times. The chain uses TRBV2 and TRBJ1-5, with D possibly matching TRBD1 (6 bases). Germline CDR1 SNHLY, CDR2 FYNNEI. V was shortened by 6 bases and J by 2 bases, with 14 bases between the two germline ends. The CDR3 covers 15 residues. CDR3 sequence (DNA): TGTGCCAGCAGCGTTTGGACAGACCGCAATCAGCCCCAGCATTTT. It yields the protein CASSVWTDRNQPQHF.

The gene calls are TRBV11-2 and TRBJ2-2; 13 positions match TRBD2. The germline V gene has CDR1 SGHAT and CDR2 FQNNGV. The CDR3 contains 17 residues. Trimming removed 5 bases from V and 4 bases from J; junction bases left unmatched: 7. CDR3: CASSRLAGGGATGELFF. The CDR3 DNA sequence: TGTGCCAGCAGCCGACTAGCGGGAGGTGGGGCCACCGGGGAGCTGTTTTTT.

V and J are TRBV5-1 and TRBJ2-3; 10 bases match TRBD2. J gave up 2 bases and V 4 bases, and 7 bases lay outside the gene matches. The CDR3 covers 16 residues. Germline-derived CDR1 and CDR2 are SGHRS and YFSETQ. The CDR3 nucleotides read TGCGCCAGCAGCCCGACCGGGACTAGCGCCACAGATACGCAGTATTTT. This encodes CASSPTGTSATDTQYF.

This sequence joins TRBV6-4 and TRBJ1-1; the D gene is possibly TRBD1 (5 bases). This CDR3 has 13 residues. Germline V gene data show CDR1 as MRHNA and CDR2 as SNTAGT. V was pared by 4 bases and J by 8 bases, with 14 bases between. CDR3 nucleotide sequence: TGTGCCAGCAGTGCCCAACGGGGGACGGAAGCTTTCTTT. Amino acids: CASSAQRGTEAFF.

The chain joins TRBV29-1 to TRBJ1-2, with 7 bases matching TRBD1. This CDR3 is 13 amino acids long. CDR1 SQVTM and CDR2 ANQGSEA come from the germline V gene. After removal of 4 bases from V and 4 bases from J, the junction contained 6 bases not matched to a gene. CDR3 protein: CSVGVQGGYGYTF. The CDR3 DNA follows: TGCAGCGTTGGCGTCCAGGGGGGCTATGGCTACACCTTC.

The CDR3 sequence: CASSRVKAGVGNEQFF. The CDR3 DNA reads TGTGCCAGCAGCCGGGTAAAAGCGGGAGTTGGGAATGAGCAGTTCTTC. The rearrangement links TRBV3-1 (or the pseudogene TRBV3-2) to TRBJ2-1; 8 positions agree with TRBD2. The trim removed 4 bases at V and 7 bases at J, leaving 12 bases unmatched. Germline V gene lookup returns CDR1 LGHDT and CDR2 YNNKEL (reference sequence). The CDR3 has 16 residues.

The gene calls are TRBV29-1 and TRBJ2-7; 8 bases are shared with TRBD1. This CDR3 is 14 amino acids long. V dropped 5 bases and J dropped 4; count of bases not matched to a gene: 10. Germline lookup yields CDR1 SQVTM and CDR2 ANQGSEA. CDR3 sequence reads: CSVKDRVKGYEQYF. CDR3 DNA sequence: TGCAGCGTTAAGGACAGGGTCAAGGGTTACGAGCAGTACTTC.